This T cell receptor (beta chain) comes out of a study of CD8+ T cells in alopecia areata. This sample's treatment: oral pan-JAK inhibitor, 5-10 mg twice daily. Peripheral blood and lesional scalp punch biopsies came from alopecia areata patients. Following RNA extraction, reverse transcription yielded cDNA that acted as the sequencing template. Some clones are missing from TCRdb's copy, which holds only in-frame ones; the method was immunoSEQ multiplex PCR. Of 4,000 to 5,500 clones in the sample, approximately 89% are singletons; the top ten hold under 25%. Study-level points and caveats: Affected scalp, especially in alopecia totalis/universalis, had a higher clonality than normal scalp did.

Trimming removed 2 bases at V and 9 bases at J, with 8 bases between. The CDR3 is 12 amino acids. Per the germline V gene, CDR1 is MNHNY and CDR2 is SVGAGI (reference sequence). Only a few counts were recorded for this clone. The antigen remains unidentified. The rearrangement joins TRBV6-6 to TRBJ2-1, with D unresolved. The material was skin, obtained at week 4, from a patient treated with tofacitinib. The origin of this receptor is a human donor with alopecia areata. The chain's CDR3 is CASSYTSTEQFF. The CDR3 DNA is TGTGCCAGCAGTTACACGTCCACTGAGCAGTTCTTC.